This TCR beta chain emerged from a study of blood T cell repertoires in COVID-19. At the level of the study: Sources were T cells, B-cell-depleted T cells, or PBMCs; the material itself was cDNA or gDNA.

Some clones are missing from TCRdb's copy, which holds only in-frame ones; the method was immunoSEQ multiplex PCR. Among 250,000 to 350,000 clones listed, roughly 90% were seen once. What was sequenced was peripheral blood. This receptor was taken from a woman aged 55-70 years with acute or convalescent COVID-19.

CDR3 DNA: TGCGCCAGCAGTCAAGCGGGGGAAAACAATGAGCAGTTCTTC. This encodes CASSQAGENNEQFF. The chain recombines TRBV5-1 with TRBJ2-1; 8 bases map to TRBD2. The CDR3 is 14 amino acids. Germline CDR1 SGHRS, CDR2 YFSETQ. Unmatched junction bases numbered 6, after V lost 5 bases and J lost 5 bases.